Presented here are 23 T cell receptor beta chains from one specimen sequenced in a study of T cell responses to AZD1222 COVID-19 vaccine. Method: immunoSEQ multiplex PCR; TCRdb's copy keeps in-frame clones and lacks some. The table lists about 150,000 clones, just under 95% of them singletons. The specimen was peripheral blood, collected on day 0 of AZD1222 vaccination. The receptors come from an adult in good health.

The chain recombines TRBV7-6 with TRBJ2-7; D possibly corresponds to TRBD2 (6 bases). V lost 4 bases, J lost 2 bases, and 21 bases lay in between. Germline CDR1 is SGHVS and CDR2 is FNYEAQ. This CDR3 comprises 17 residues. The CDR3 DNA reads as TGTGCCAGCAGCTCCCTGAGGCTCGGGCGGGGTACCTACGAGCAGTACTTC. Translated: CASSSLRLGRGTYEQYF.

The chain recombines TRBV30 with TRBJ2-5; TRBD2 matches 11 bases. The CDR3 contains 15 residues. Germline lookup yields CDR1 GTSNPN and CDR2 SVGIG (reference sequence). Trimming removed 4 bases from V and 4 bases from J; junction bases left unmatched: 8. The DNA for the CDR3 is TGTGCCTGGAACCCACTAGCGGGAGTAAGAGAGACCCAGTACTTC. Its protein is CAWNPLAGVRETQYF.

Worth noting for this clone: A read error may produce the germline difference seen at one junction end. The chain recombines TRBV7-7 with TRBJ1-6; D gene unclear. CDR1 and CDR2 from the germline V gene are SSHAT and FNYEAQ (reference sequence). The CDR3 is 13 amino acids. This chain's CDR3 is CASSLAEGSPLHF. The CDR3 DNA is TGTGCTAGCAGCTTAGCGGAAGGTTCACCCCTCCACTTT.

The chain joins TRBV19 to TRBJ2-5; 7 bases map to TRBD1. Germline CDR1 reads LNHDA; CDR2 reads SQIVND (reference sequence). The trim removed 6 bases at V and 0 bases at J, leaving 7 bases unmatched. This CDR3 contains 15 residues. This chain's CDR3 is CASSPRGTYQETQYF. The CDR3 DNA reads TGTGCCAGTAGCCCCAGGGGGACCTACCAAGAGACCCAGTACTTC.

The chain combines TRBV11-2 with TRBJ1-6; the D gene is possibly TRBD1 (6 bases). Germline values: CDR1 SGHAT, CDR2 FQNNGV. CDR3 length: 15 amino acids. Trimming pared 0 bases from V and 7 bases from J, leaving 10 bases between. CDR3 loop: CASSLDRGRNSPLHF. The CDR3 bases are TGTGCCAGCAGCTTAGACAGGGGAAGAAATTCACCCCTCCACTTT.

The chain recombines TRBV11-2 with TRBJ2-5, with TRBD1 identical over 7 bases. Germline V CDR1 and CDR2: SGHAT, FQNNGV. This CDR3 spans 15 amino acids. Losses at the gene ends were 4 bases for V and 4 bases for J; bases not matched to a gene: 9. Here the CDR3 reads CASSYRQGRAETQYF. CDR3 bases: TGTGCCAGCAGCTATAGACAGGGAAGGGCAGAGACCCAGTACTTC.

This sequence joins TRBV5-4 and TRBJ2-4; D is perhaps TRBD2 (6 bases). Germline CDR1 SGHNT, CDR2 YYREEE (reference sequence). The CDR3 loop spans 16 amino acids. V lost 1 base, J lost 5 bases, and 16 bases lay in between. The CDR3 is CASSLQSSGLQNIQYF. Here the CDR3 DNA reads TGTGCCAGCAGCTTGCAGTCGTCGGGACTTCAAAACATTCAGTACTTC.

This clone was detected once. This chain uses TRBV7-8 with TRBJ2-7, with TRBD1 matching over 8 bases. CDR3 length: 19 amino acids. Trimming cost V 1 base and J 0 bases; bases outside gene matches: 14. Germline CDR1 is SGHVS and CDR2 is FQNEAQ. In DNA, the CDR3 is TGTGCCAGCAGCTTAGTCTCAACCGGGACAGGACTTAGCTCCTACGAGCAGTACTTC. It yields the protein CASSLVSTGTGLSSYEQYF.

The chain is built from TRBV28 and TRBJ1-4; the D gene is possibly TRBD1 (6 bases). CDR1 and CDR2 (germline): MDHEN, SYDVKM. V was pared by 5 bases and J by 3 bases, with 10 bases between. The CDR3 length is 14 residues. CDR3 region: CASSMGGPNEKLFF. The CDR3, as DNA: TGTGCCAGCAGTATGGGGGGCCCTAATGAAAAACTGTTTTTT.

The gene calls are TRBV7-9 and TRBJ2-2; 14 bases match TRBD2. With 2 bases clipped from V and 7 bases from J, the junction kept 9 bases outside the gene matches. Germline values: CDR1 SEHNR, CDR2 FQNEAQ (reference sequence). CDR3 length: 18 residues. CDR3 amino acids: CASSLPYGTSGSNGELFF. In nucleotides, the CDR3 is TGTGCCAGCAGCTTACCATATGGGACTAGCGGGAGTAACGGGGAGCTGTTTTTT.

The chain couples TRBV29-1 to TRBJ1-1, with TRBD1 identical over 12 bases. This CDR3 spans 13 amino acids. The V segment lost 1 base and the J segment 11 bases; nucleotides outside the gene matches: 5. From germline, CDR1 is SQVTM and CDR2 ANQGSEA. This CDR3 is CSVEAGTGGPAFF. In nucleotides, the CDR3 is TGCAGCGTTGAAGCCGGGACAGGGGGCCCTGCTTTCTTT. The complete variable domain, with remaining parts taken from reference TRBV29-1 and TRBJ1-1, reads SAVISQKPSRDICQRGTSLTIQCQVDSQVTMMFWYRQQPGQSLTLIATANQGSEATYESGFVIDKFPISRPNLTFSTLTVSNMSPEDSSIYLCSVEAGTGGPAFFGQGTRLTVV.

This chain uses TRBV4-3 with TRBJ1-1, with unresolved D. Per germline, CDR1 LGHNA and CDR2 YSLEER. V was clipped by 0 bases and J by 1 base, with 9 bases between them. The CDR3 consists of 15 residues. CDR3 sequence (DNA): TGCGCCAGCAGCCAAGACATTCTGGGGAACACTGAAGCTTTCTTT. The encoded protein is CASSQDILGNTEAFF.

The chain joins TRBV5-1 to TRBJ1-5, with a possible D match to TRBD1 (6 bases). Germline-derived CDR1 and CDR2 are SGHRS and YFSETQ. The CDR3 sequence is 13 residues long. Deletions cut 1 base from V and 6 bases from J, with 8 bases between. The CDR3 DNA reads as TGCGCCAGCAGCTTGACAGGGCCTCAGCCCCAGCATTTT. Translated, it gives CASSLTGPQPQHF.

As regards this clone: Additional DNA sequences in this sample encode the identical CDR3. V is TRBV6-1 and J is TRBJ2-7, with unresolved D. Germline CDR1 and CDR2: MNHNS and SASEGT. The germline V and J ends were trimmed by 2 bases and 3 bases, with 5 bases remaining between them. The CDR3 has 12 amino acids. CDR3 residues: CASSEHYYEQYF. As DNA, the CDR3 is TGTGCCAGCAGTGAACACTACTACGAGCAGTACTTC.

The chain recombines TRBV7-2 with TRBJ2-3; 9 positions match TRBD2. The V segment lost 1 base and the J segment 1 base; nucleotides outside the gene matches: 3. In germline, CDR1 is SGHTA, CDR2 FQGNSA. CDR3 length: 16 amino acids. CDR3 residues: CASSLVVAGGTDTQYF. The CDR3 DNA reads as TGTGCCAGCAGCTTAGTGGTAGCGGGGGGCACAGATACGCAGTATTTT.

This clone was observed once. The chain joins TRBV7-9 to TRBJ2-6; TRBD1 matches 7 bases. After removal of 5 bases from V and 0 bases from J, the junction contained 10 bases not matched to a gene. Germline V gene lookup returns CDR1 SEHNR and CDR2 FQNEAQ (reference sequence). This CDR3 region has 18 residues. The CDR3 loop reads CASSKGAVMYSGANVLTF. Written as DNA, the CDR3 is TGTGCCAGCAGCAAGGGGGCCGTTATGTACTCTGGGGCCAACGTCCTGACTTTC.

The V and J genes are TRBV18 and TRBJ2-6; D perhaps matches TRBD1 (6 bases). Per the germline V gene, CDR1 is KGHSH and CDR2 is LQKENI. The CDR3 spans 19 residues. Trimming removed 1 base from V and 3 bases from J, with 19 bases in between. CDR3 sequence: CASSPQTGRPVRGANVLTF. The CDR3 DNA follows: TGTGCCAGCTCACCACAGACAGGTCGCCCCGTACGTGGGGCCAACGTCCTGACTTTC.

V is TRBV10-3 and J is TRBJ1-4, with D possibly matching TRBD1 (6 bases). Trimming took 3 bases from V and 3 from J, leaving 11 bases between them. The CDR3 sequence is 15 residues long. Germline CDR1 is ENHRY and CDR2 is SYGVKD. As DNA, the CDR3 is TGTGCCATCAGTGACCCGCAGGGGTCTAATGAAAAACTGTTTTTT. Translating gives CAISDPQGSNEKLFF.

The CDR3 bases are TGTGCCAGCAGCGTAGTTCCAGGGGGTAATTCACCCCTCCACTTT. This gives the protein CASSVVPGGNSPLHF. V usage is TRBV9 and J usage is TRBJ1-6; TRBD1 aligns across 7 bases. The ends lost 0 bases at V and 6 bases at J; junction bases unmatched: 3. Germline assignment: CDR1 SGDLS and CDR2 YYNGEE. This CDR3 spans 15 amino acids.

Turning to this clone: Sequence at one end of the junction differs from germline and may be a read error. The chain carries TRBV29-1 and TRBJ1-1; maybe TRBD1 (6 bases). CDR3 length: 14 amino acids. Per the germline V gene, CDR1 is SQVTM and CDR2 is ANQGSEA. CDR3 nucleotides: TGCAGCGGTGAATCACCGGGACAGAACACTGAAGCTTTCTTT. Amino acids: CSGESPGQNTEAFF.

The chain is built from TRBV2 and TRBJ1-4, with unresolved D. The CDR3 consists of 14 residues. CDR1 and CDR2 from the germline V gene are SNHLY and FYNNEI. The V end lost 6 bases, the J end lost 7 bases, and 15 bases lay between the germline ends. The CDR3 region is CASSSGLRSEKLFF. The CDR3 nucleotides are TGTGCCAGCAGCTCGGGATTGCGGAGTGAAAAACTGTTTTTT.

This chain joins TRBV30 and TRBJ1-6; D gene unclear. V lost 0 bases and J lost 4, with 16 bases in between. Germline V lookup: CDR1 GTSNPN, CDR2 SVGIG (reference sequence). This CDR3 region has 17 residues. The CDR3 reads CAWSVGWIVQYNSPLHF. DNA for the CDR3: TGTGCCTGGAGTGTAGGGTGGATTGTTCAGTATAATTCACCCCTCCACTTT.

The V gene is TRBV1, the J gene TRBJ1-5. TRBV1 corresponds to a pseudogene. The CDR3 covers 15 residues. This CDR3 reads CTSSPPTPPNQPQHF. The CDR3 coding sequence is TGCACCAGCAGCCCCCCGACGCCGCCCAATCAGCCCCAGCATTTT.